This T cell receptor beta chain emerged from a study of identical twins. Points from the study as a whole: Twin pairs' shared out-of-frame alpha sequences were enriched in low generation probability.

Deletions cut 5 bases from V and 9 bases from J, with 15 bases between. This CDR3 is 13 amino acids long. The germline V gene has CDR1 SNHLY and CDR2 FYNNEI. One entry per CDR3 protein results from TCRdb running MiXCR on the 5' RACE reads. The table has about 520,000 distinct CDR3 sequences, roughly a fifth seen once; the top ten hold about 0.91%. Concerning this clonotype: Its antigen is currently unknown.

The same data also went into a second study, on T cells expressing NK-cell markers. That study adds: The study sequenced eight donors, seven HCMV-seropositive and one seronegative. The study found dominant NKG2C+ clonotypes at about 1.0-7.0% of CD8+ T cells in roughly six donors. These clonotypes additionally ranked first within the CD3+CD56-NKG2C+ fraction of a few donors.

The V call is TRBV2, the J call TRBJ2-3; no reliable D call. Sequencing was carried out using CD4+ T cells sorted from blood. This TCR was sampled from a woman aged 18 to 35 in good health. CDR3 protein: CASSPRAPQTQYF. The CDR3 DNA reads as TGTGCCAGCAGTCCTCGGGCCCCCCAAACGCAGTATTTT.